This TCR beta chain appears in the sequencing data of a study of cytomegalovirus exposure and HLA in healthy donors. The germline gives CDR1 GTSNPN, CDR2 SVGIG (reference sequence). V trimming: 2 bases; J trimming: 10 bases; junction bases outside the gene matches: 4. The CDR3 sequence is 12 residues long. The PCR contained 60 Vbeta and 13 Jbeta primers. The method was immunoSEQ multiplex PCR; TCRdb's version includes in-frame clones alone and lacks a portion of them. Of approximately 69,000 clones listed, approximately 74% are singletons. The specimen sequenced was PBMCs. This TCR came from a woman in her twenties or thirties in good health and CMV-seropositive. The rearrangement joins TRBV30 to TRBJ2-1, with TRBD1 matching over 8 bases. CDR3 bases: TGTGCCTGGAGTCGCCCAGGGGGCGAGCAGTTCTTC. Protein product: CAWSRPGGEQFF.